One sample yielded the 32 T cell receptor beta chains listed below, sequenced in a study of cytomegalovirus exposure and HLA in healthy donors. PCR was performed using 60 Vbeta and 13 Jbeta primers. TCRdb keeps only in-frame clones here, not all; method: immunoSEQ multiplex PCR. The sample shows some 150,000 clones, 77% of them seen only once. Sequencing was done on a sample of PBMCs. The source of these receptors is a woman in her 30s in good health and CMV-seronegative.

This clone was picked up a small number of times. V and J are TRBV5-6 and TRBJ2-1; possibly TRBD2 for D (6 bases). This CDR3 has 15 residues. V lost 2 bases and J lost 2, with 11 bases in between. Germline CDR1 reads SGHDT; CDR2 reads YYEEEE. The CDR3 here is CASSFLGEAYNEQFF. The CDR3 DNA follows: TGTGCCAGCAGCTTTTTGGGGGAGGCCTACAATGAGCAGTTCTTC.

This chain uses TRBV2 with TRBJ1-4; a possible D gene is TRBD1 (5 bases). The V gene lost 9 bases and the J gene lost 7 bases, with 15 bases spanning the gap. The CDR3 consists of 13 residues. Germline CDR1 is SNHLY and CDR2 is FYNNEI. CDR3 in DNA: TGTGCCAGTCACAGGATTACAGGTGAAAAACTGTTTTTT. Its protein product is CASHRITGEKLFF.

This chain links TRBV5-4 with TRBJ1-2; the D is unclear. V was clipped by 4 bases and J by 4 bases, with 17 bases between them. CDR3 length equals 15 residues. From germline, CDR1 is SGHNT and CDR2 YYREEE (reference sequence). DNA for the CDR3: TGTGCCAGCAGCCCCGAGGGTGGCCAATCCTATGGCTACACCTTC. Its protein is CASSPEGGQSYGYTF.

This clone has only one observation. This chain joins TRBV7-9 and TRBJ1-3; 10 bases map to TRBD1. The length of the CDR3 is 16 residues. Trimming removed 5 bases from V and 4 bases from J; junction bases left unmatched: 8. Germline V CDR1 and CDR2: SEHNR, FQNEAQ (reference sequence). The DNA of the CDR3 is TGTGCCAGCAGCCCGAAGGGACAGGGGAGGGGAAACACCATATATTTT. Protein: CASSPKGQGRGNTIYF.

The chain joins TRBV29-1 to TRBJ2-2; unclear D gene. Trimming took off 1 base at V and 6 bases at J, with 6 bases between the two ends. The CDR3 contains 12 residues. Germline-derived CDR1 and CDR2 are SQVTM and ANQGSEA. CDR3 DNA: TGCAGCGTTGAAGGCGTAGCCGGGGAGCTGTTTTTT. Its protein product is CSVEGVAGELFF.

The V gene is TRBV6-4, the J gene TRBJ2-1, with 12 positions matching TRBD2. After removal of 8 bases from V and 9 bases from J, the junction contained 11 bases not matched to a gene. CDR1 MRHNA and CDR2 SNTAGT come from the germline V gene. The CDR3 runs to 15 residues. CDR3 loop: CASARLAGDHGEQFF. In nucleotides, the CDR3 is TGTGCCAGCGCCAGACTAGCGGGGGACCACGGTGAGCAGTTCTTC.

The chain has TRBV23-1 and TRBJ1-5; no definite D call. TRBV23-1 belongs to the ORF category, with a function that is uncertain. The germline V and J ends were trimmed by 2 bases and 5 bases, with 13 bases remaining between them. The CDR3 is 15 residues long. CDR3: CASSQRNSKYQPQHF. The CDR3, as DNA: TGCGCCAGCAGTCAAAGGAACAGCAAATATCAGCCCCAGCATTTT.

The rearrangement joins TRBV5-4 to TRBJ2-2, with D maybe TRBD1 (6 bases). The germline V and J ends were trimmed by 4 bases and 0 bases, with 10 bases remaining between them. The V gene's germline CDR1 is SGHNT and CDR2 YYREEE (reference sequence). The CDR3 length is 15 residues. CDR3: CASSRDNANTGELFF. CDR3 bases: TGTGCCAGCAGCAGGGACAACGCGAACACCGGGGAGCTGTTTTTT.

This clone has just a few counts. This sequence joins TRBV19 and TRBJ1-5; 9 bases align to TRBD1. In germline, CDR1 is LNHDA, CDR2 SQIVND (reference sequence). V was clipped by 5 bases and J by 5 bases; unmatched bases: 4. The CDR3 has 14 residues. CDR3: CASSADRGYQPQHF. As DNA, the CDR3 is TGTGCCAGTAGTGCAGACAGGGGGTATCAGCCCCAGCATTTT.

J is TRBJ2-1 and V is TRBV4-1, with TRBD2 identical over 8 bases. The CDR3 totals 15 residues. V shed 3 bases and J 2 bases; nucleotides not matched to a gene: 3. Germline V gene data show CDR1 as MGHRA and CDR2 as YSYEKL. This CDR3 reads CASSQPGGAYNEQFF. The CDR3 DNA reads as TGCGCCAGCAGCCAGCCGGGGGGGGCCTACAATGAGCAGTTCTTC.

This clone was observed a single time. The rearrangement joins TRBV2 to TRBJ1-3; D gene uncertain. V was clipped by 8 bases and J by 0 bases, with 8 bases between them. CDR1 is SNHLY, CDR2 FYNNEI, per germline. This CDR3 region has 13 residues. CDR3 DNA sequence: TGTGCCAGCCAGGCCGACTCTGGAAACACCATATATTTT. The encoded protein is CASQADSGNTIYF.

J is TRBJ1-1 and V is TRBV29-1; D perhaps matches TRBD1 (6 bases). The CDR3 runs to 14 residues. V was cut by 4 bases and J by 4 bases, with 16 bases left in between. Germline V lookup: CDR1 SQVTM, CDR2 ANQGSEA. CDR3: CSVGGGRAATEAFF. In DNA, the CDR3 is TGCAGCGTTGGGGGGGGCAGGGCTGCCACTGAAGCTTTCTTT.

V gene TRBV11-2 combines with J gene TRBJ1-5, with no clear D. CDR1 is SGHAT, CDR2 FQNNGV, per germline. The CDR3 totals 12 residues. Trimming pared 0 bases from V and 6 bases from J, leaving 3 bases between. The CDR3 sequence: CASSLEAQPQHF. In DNA, the CDR3 is TGTGCCAGCAGCTTAGAGGCTCAGCCCCAGCATTTT.

This clone was counted only a few times. The rearrangement links TRBV10-3 to TRBJ1-1; no definite D call. Germline CDR1 is ENHRY and CDR2 is SYGVKD. The V end lost 2 bases, the J end lost 0 bases, and 4 bases lay between the germline ends. The CDR3 extends over 13 amino acids. In DNA form, the CDR3 reads TGTGCCATCAGTGAGCTTGTGAACACTGAAGCTTTCTTT. It codes for CAISELVNTEAFF.

In its sample, this clone was seen once. V is TRBV19 and J is TRBJ1-1; 10 positions match TRBD1. After removal of 6 bases from V and 3 bases from J, the junction contained 7 bases not matched to a gene. The germline CDR1 and CDR2 sequences are LNHDA and SQIVND (reference sequence). The CDR3 has 15 residues. CDR3 in DNA: TGTGCCAGTAGCTCCTTCGGACAGGGGGACACTGAAGCTTTCTTT. It translates to CASSSFGQGDTEAFF.

As DNA, the CDR3 is TGTGCCAGCAGCTTAGGGTCACTAGCGGACACAGATACGCAGTATTTT. Translating gives CASSLGSLADTDTQYF. J is TRBJ2-3 and V is TRBV11-3; 8 bases agree with TRBD2. CDR3 length: 16 residues. Trimming removed 1 base from V and 2 bases from J; junction bases left unmatched: 5. Germline CDR1 SGHNT, CDR2 YENEEA.

This chain connects TRBV18 to TRBJ1-1; D is perhaps TRBD1 (6 bases). The V end was cut by 6 bases, the J end by 1 base, with 9 bases between. Germline V gives CDR1 KGHSH, CDR2 LQKENI. The CDR3 is 13 residues long. The CDR3 loop reads CASSSDRNTEAFF. As DNA, the CDR3 is TGTGCCAGCTCGTCGGACAGGAACACTGAAGCTTTCTTT.

The gene calls are TRBV7-3 and TRBJ2-2; 8 bases are shared with TRBD2. Germline V lookup: CDR1 SGHTA, CDR2 FQGTGA. The J segment lost 5 bases and the V segment lost 5 bases, leaving 7 bases of the junction unmatched. The CDR3 is 15 amino acids. For the CDR3, the DNA is TGTGCCAGCAGCCCCGGGAGGGCGGGGACCGGGGAGCTGTTTTTT. Its protein product is CASSPGRAGTGELFF.

The rearrangement joins TRBV27 to TRBJ1-1; 9 nucleotides agree with TRBD1. CDR3 length: 14 amino acids. Germline V lookup: CDR1 MNHEY, CDR2 SMNVEV (reference sequence). V lost 5 bases, J lost 6 bases, and 7 bases stayed unmatched. This CDR3 reads CASSPWTGVAEAFF. The CDR3 DNA reads as TGTGCCAGCAGTCCGTGGACAGGGGTCGCTGAAGCTTTCTTT.

This clone was observed a single time. The genes are TRBV2 and TRBJ1-1; no clear D. The CDR3 sequence is 13 residues long. CDR1 is SNHLY and CDR2 is FYNNEI in the germline V gene. Trimming pared 7 bases from V and 3 bases from J, leaving 12 bases between. The DNA of the CDR3 is TGTGCCAGCACTATGTTCCAGGACACTGAAGCTTTCTTT. Translating gives CASTMFQDTEAFF.

The V and J genes are TRBV7-9 and TRBJ1-2; 8 bases are a match to TRBD1. Germline V CDR1 and CDR2: SEHNR, FQNEAQ (reference sequence). V gave up 5 bases and J gave up 5 bases; unmatched junction bases: 10. The CDR3 has 15 residues. This chain's CDR3 is CASSTSADRAYGYTF. The CDR3, as DNA: TGTGCCAGCAGCACCTCCGCGGACAGGGCTTATGGCTACACCTTC.

The chain combines TRBV29-1 with TRBJ2-1; D might be TRBD1 (5 bases). V was pared by 5 bases and J by 3 bases, with 17 bases between. The CDR3 is made up of 15 amino acids. Germline CDR1 is SQVTM and CDR2 is ANQGSEA. CDR3 protein: CSVSLGLGRYNEQFF. Here the CDR3 DNA reads TGCAGCGTTAGCCTGGGGCTCGGTCGCTACAATGAGCAGTTCTTC.

Only a few counts were recorded for this clone. V usage is TRBV6-5 and J usage is TRBJ1-1, with TRBD1 matching over 8 bases. V gave up 0 bases and J gave up 5 bases; unmatched junction bases: 5. Germline CDR1 reads MNHEY; CDR2 reads SVGAGI. The CDR3 length is 15 residues. CDR3 loop: CASSYSRGLRTEAFF. The CDR3 DNA sequence: TGTGCCAGCAGTTACTCCAGGGGGCTGAGGACTGAAGCTTTCTTT.

This clone has just one count. This chain connects TRBV4-1 to TRBJ1-5, with 10 bases identical to TRBD1. This CDR3 region has 16 residues. The germline CDR1 and CDR2 sequences are MGHRA and YSYEKL. Trimming cost V 6 bases and J 11 bases; bases outside gene matches: 16. This CDR3 reads CASSHGTGTGVRSQHF. For the CDR3, the DNA is TGCGCCAGCAGTCACGGAACCGGGACAGGGGTAAGGTCCCAGCATTTT.

The V call is TRBV27, the J call TRBJ1-5; a possible D gene is TRBD1 (6 bases). This CDR3 spans 14 amino acids. CDR1 is MNHEY, CDR2 SMNVEV, per germline (reference sequence). Trimming left V 5 bases short and J 1 base short, with 9 bases between. The CDR3: CASSLGQSNQPQHF. CDR3 DNA sequence: TGTGCCAGCAGTCTCGGACAGAGCAATCAGCCCCAGCATTTT.

The sample holds one count of this clone. CDR3 in amino acids: CASSWGQGFIYEQYF. The CDR3 bases are TGTGCCAGCAGCTGGGGACAGGGGTTTATTTACGAGCAGTACTTC. The V and J genes are TRBV7-2 and TRBJ2-7; 10 bases line up with TRBD1. Germline V gene data show CDR1 as SGHTA and CDR2 as FQGNSA. The CDR3 is 15 amino acids. Trimming at V came to 4 bases and at J to 4 bases, leaving 7 bases not matched to a gene.

The chain is built from TRBV9 and TRBJ2-1; weak D call: TRBD1 (6 bases). V lost 2 bases to trimming and J lost 6 bases, with 12 bases between them. CDR1 is SGDLS and CDR2 is YYNGEE in the germline V gene. CDR3 length equals 14 residues. CDR3 protein: CASSVYRDSNEQFF. The CDR3 DNA follows: TGTGCCAGCAGCGTTTACAGGGATAGCAATGAGCAGTTCTTC. Combining the CDR3 with reference TRBV9 and TRBJ2-1 gives the whole variable domain DSGVTQTPKHLITATGQRVTLRCSPRSGDLSVYWYQQSLDQGLQFLIQYYNGEERAKGNILERFSAQQFPDLHSELNLSSLELGDSALYFCASSVYRDSNEQFFGPGTRLTVL.

V gene TRBV7-9 combines with J gene TRBJ2-2, with 8 bases lining up with TRBD2. The CDR3 runs 17 residues. Germline loops: CDR1 SEHNR, CDR2 FQNEAQ (reference sequence). The V segment lost 3 bases and the J segment 6 bases; nucleotides outside the gene matches: 12. Here the CDR3 DNA reads TGTGCCAGCAGCTTTCCCTCCCGGGGGGGCTTCGCCGGGGAGCTGTTTTTT. The encoded protein is CASSFPSRGGFAGELFF. The full variable domain, completed using reference TRBV7-9 and TRBJ2-2, is DTGVSQNPRHKITKRGQNVTFRCDPISEHNRLYWYRQTLGQGPEFLTYFQNEAQLEKSRLLSDRFSAERPKGSFSTLEIQRTEQGDSAMYLCASSFPSRGGFAGELFFGEGSRLTVL.

The V and J genes are TRBV27 and TRBJ1-2; D not certain. The V end lost 6 bases, the J end lost 8 bases, and 16 bases lay between the germline ends. Per germline, CDR1 MNHEY and CDR2 SMNVEV (reference sequence). CDR3 size: 13 residues. The CDR3 sequence is CASSTYMGGGYTF. Written as DNA, the CDR3 is TGTGCCAGCAGCACCTACATGGGCGGGGGCTACACCTTC.

The genes are TRBV10-1 and TRBJ2-1; 13 bases line up with TRBD2. Germline loops: CDR1 WNHNN, CDR2 SYGVQD (reference sequence). The junction had 13 bases not matched to a gene; V was cut back by 5 bases and J by 15 bases. The CDR3 spans 15 residues. The CDR3 coding sequence is TGCGCCAGCAGTATGACTAGCGGGGGGAGTGGAAACCGGTTCTTC. This sequence encodes CASSMTSGGSGNRFF.

In nucleotides, the CDR3 is TGCGCCAGCAGCCCAGGGGACTCTGGAAACACCATATATTTT. It is translated as CASSPGDSGNTIYF. The chain is built from TRBV5-1 and TRBJ1-3; D perhaps matches TRBD1 (6 bases). The CDR3 has 14 amino acids. Trimming took off 4 bases at V and 0 bases at J, with 8 bases between the two ends. Per the germline V gene, CDR1 is SGHRS and CDR2 is YFSETQ. Together with reference TRBV5-1 and TRBJ1-3, the CDR3 gives the full variable domain: KAGVTQTPRYLIKTRGQQVTLSCSPISGHRSVSWYQQTPGQGLQFLFEYFSETQRNKGNFPGRFSGRQFSNSRSEMNVSTLELGDSALYLCASSPGDSGNTIYFGEGSWLTVV.

This sequence joins TRBV6-1 and TRBJ1-2; D gene ambiguous. The CDR3 covers 13 residues. CDR1 and CDR2 (germline): MNHNS, SASEGT. V was trimmed by 1 base and J by 5 bases, leaving 8 bases between them. This chain's CDR3 is CASSEVGGYGYTF. The CDR3 coding sequence is TGTGCCAGCAGTGAAGTGGGAGGATATGGCTACACCTTC.